The 27 T cell receptor beta chains listed next were all sequenced from one sample in a study of CD8 T cells in ankylosing spondylitis. Their target antigens are unknown. Each CDR3 protein is one row after TCRdb ran MiXCR on the 5' RACE reads. The table lists more than 500,000 distinct CDR3 sequences, roughly 5% of them singletons, with roughly 3.2% in the top ten. Whole-study findings and limits: Several highly homologous variants formed a TCR beta motif that appeared characteristic of ankylosing spondylitis blood.

The sequenced material came from blood, either unsorted or a sorted T cell fraction (not recorded which). These receptors came from a male donor with ankylosing spondylitis.

This clonotype has at least ten counts. This chain uses TRBV5-1 with TRBJ1-1; D call uncertain. Germline CDR1 is SGHRS and CDR2 is YFSETQ. Trimming left V 0 bases short and J 3 bases short, with 9 bases between. This CDR3 contains 14 residues. This CDR3 reads CASSLEQFDTEAFF. The CDR3 coding sequence is TGCGCCAGCAGCTTGGAACAGTTTGACACTGAAGCTTTCTTT.

In this sample, this clonotype turned up many times. V and J are TRBV6-1 and TRBJ1-3; tentative D call: TRBD1 (5 bases). V was pared by 6 bases and J by 1 base, with 10 bases between. In germline, CDR1 is MNHNS, CDR2 SASEGT. The CDR3 runs 14 residues. CDR3 nucleotide sequence: TGTGCCAGCAGCCCGGGGCAATCTGGAAACACCATATATTTT. Translation gives CASSPGQSGNTIYF.

This clonotype was counted at least ten times. The V call is TRBV9, the J call TRBJ2-7; TRBD1 is a possible D gene (5 bases). CDR3 length: 18 residues. V lost 2 bases to trimming and J lost 7 bases, with 28 bases between them. In germline, CDR1 is SGDLS, CDR2 YYNGEE. The CDR3 region has the DNA TGTGCCAGCAGCGTTGGGGCCGGTGAGATCGCTGCGAATAAAGAGCAGTACTTC. Translating gives CASSVGAGEIAANKEQYF. Using reference TRBV9 and TRBJ2-7 for the parts outside the CDR3, the full variable domain is DSGVTQTPKHLITATGQRVTLRCSPRSGDLSVYWYQQSLDQGLQFLIQYYNGEERAKGNILERFSAQQFPDLHSELNLSSLELGDSALYFCASSVGAGEIAANKEQYFGPGTRLTVT.

This clonotype came up many times. The rearrangement links TRBV6-1 to TRBJ2-1, with 13 bases that match TRBD2. Germline CDR1 reads MNHNS; CDR2 reads SASEGT. The V and J ends lost 8 bases and 8 bases, in that order; junction bases with no gene match: 6. There are 14 residues in the CDR3. This CDR3 reads CASLKLAGGHEQFF. The CDR3, as DNA: TGTGCCAGCCTAAAACTAGCGGGGGGGCATGAGCAGTTCTTC.

In this sample, this clonotype turned up many times. The gene calls are TRBV20-1 and TRBJ2-7; D is uncertain. Germline V gene data show CDR1 as DFQATT and CDR2 as SNEGSKA (reference sequence). Trimming left V 6 bases short and J 2 bases short, with 11 bases between. The CDR3 covers 12 residues. The CDR3 protein is CSARWDTYEQYF. The CDR3 bases are TGCAGTGCCAGGTGGGATACCTACGAGCAGTACTTC.

The rearrangement joins TRBV11-2 to TRBJ1-6, with D possibly TRBD1 on 5 matching bases. The CDR3 is 16 residues long. The germline CDR1 and CDR2 sequences are SGHAT and FQNNGV. Trimming took off 5 bases at V and 9 bases at J, with 20 bases between the two ends. CDR3 DNA sequence: TGTGCCAGCAGCCCCTCGGGCTTCGCGGGGGGTTCACCCCTCCACTTT. It codes for CASSPSGFAGGSPLHF.

This clonotype was seen at least ten times. The chain has TRBV5-1 and TRBJ1-1, with D perhaps TRBD1 (5 bases). Germline assignment: CDR1 SGHRS and CDR2 YFSETQ. Trimming removed 1 base from V and 1 base from J, with 8 bases in between. The CDR3 extends over 14 amino acids. The CDR3 DNA reads TGCGCCAGCAGCTTGTGGGGGGAGAACACTGAAGCTTTCTTT. Protein: CASSLWGENTEAFF.

The chain carries TRBV20-1 and TRBJ2-5, with D perhaps TRBD1 (6 bases). CDR3 size: 14 residues. Germline values: CDR1 DFQATT, CDR2 SNEGSKA (reference sequence). Trimming left V 6 bases short and J 4 bases short, with 18 bases between. The CDR3 sequence is CSALVYRDPETQYF. The CDR3 bases are TGCAGTGCCCTGGTCTACAGGGACCCAGAGACCCAGTACTTC.

In this sample, this clonotype turned up many times. V is TRBV29-1 and J is TRBJ1-4; D perhaps matches TRBD1 (6 bases). CDR3 length equals 13 residues. Germline V gene lookup returns CDR1 SQVTM and CDR2 ANQGSEA. V dropped 3 bases and J dropped 5 bases, with 10 bases sitting between them. DNA for the CDR3: TGCAGCGTTGACTTAACAGGGAATGAAAAACTGTTTTTT. Protein product: CSVDLTGNEKLFF. The whole variable domain, remainder taken from reference TRBV29-1 and TRBJ1-4, is SAVISQKPSRDICQRGTSLTIQCQVDSQVTMMFWYRQQPGQSLTLIATANQGSEATYESGFVIDKFPISRPNLTFSTLTVSNMSPEDSSIYLCSVDLTGNEKLFFGSGTQLSVL.

This clonotype appeared many times. The gene calls are TRBV12-3 or TRBV12-4 and TRBJ1-5; D possibly corresponds to TRBD1 (5 bases). The CDR3 sequence is 13 residues long. V was clipped by 5 bases and J by 7 bases, with 12 bases between them. Written as DNA, the CDR3 is TGTGCCAGCAGTGCAGGGATGGGCCAGCCCCAGCATTTT. Protein product: CASSAGMGQPQHF.

The table lists this clonotype with many counts. This chain joins TRBV4-2 and TRBJ1-4; D gene ambiguous. The ends were cut back, 0 bases at V and 0 bases at J, with 11 bases in the middle. Per germline, CDR1 LGHNA and CDR2 YNFKEQ. This CDR3 region has 17 residues. The CDR3 spells CASSQEYPGPTNEKLFF. Written as DNA, the CDR3 is TGTGCCAGCAGCCAAGAATATCCGGGTCCAACTAATGAAAAACTGTTTTTT.

Many counts were recorded for this clonotype. DNA for the CDR3: TGTGCCACCAGCAGCAGACAGGTCTTGAGCACAGATACGCAGTATTTT. Amino acid sequence: CATSSRQVLSTDTQYF. This chain uses TRBV15 with TRBJ2-3, with D possibly being TRBD1 (6 bases). V dropped 3 bases and J dropped 0 bases, with 13 bases sitting between them. Germline CDR1 LNHNV, CDR2 YYDKDF (reference sequence). The CDR3 spans 16 residues.

In its sample, this clonotype was seen many times. J is TRBJ1-2 and V is TRBV7-2; perhaps TRBD1 as D (5 bases). CDR1 and CDR2 from the germline V gene are SGHTA and FQGNSA. Trimming stripped 6 bases from V and 8 bases from J, with 16 bases between. The CDR3 extends over 13 amino acids. CDR3 amino acids: CASSPGLPQGYTF. The CDR3 DNA reads TGTGCCAGCAGTCCGGGACTCCCGCAGGGCTACACCTTC.

Comments on this clonotype: Just one base apart from a much larger clone, this may be a read error. The chain has TRBV20-1 and TRBJ2-3; 9 bases line up with TRBD1. The CDR3 is made up of 18 amino acids. Germline V CDR1 and CDR2: DFQATT, SNEGSKA (reference sequence). CDR3 residues: CCATHRGPGTTSTDTQYF. CDR3 DNA sequence: TGCTGTGCTACGCACAGGGGGCCTGGGACTACCTCCACAGATACGCAGTATTTT.

This clonotype was seen at least ten times. This chain connects TRBV9 to TRBJ1-2; the D gene is possibly TRBD1 (6 bases). CDR3 size: 16 residues. Trimming stripped 0 bases from V and 4 bases from J, with 16 bases between. Germline V gene sequence: CDR1 SGDLS, CDR2 YYNGEE. The CDR3 spells CASSVAQGWESYGYTF. CDR3 nucleotides: TGTGCCAGCAGCGTAGCTCAGGGGTGGGAATCCTATGGCTACACCTTC.

This clonotype was found many times. This chain connects TRBV4-2 to TRBJ1-1, with a weak D call TRBD1 (5 bases). Trimming stripped 2 bases from V and 1 base from J, with 14 bases between. This CDR3 contains 16 residues. The germline V gene has CDR1 LGHNA and CDR2 YNFKEQ. The CDR3 is CASSQQHQGGNTEAFF. The CDR3 DNA reads as TGTGCCAGCAGCCAACAACACCAGGGTGGGAACACTGAAGCTTTCTTT.

This rearrangement joins TRBV7-9 to TRBJ1-1; D is undetermined. Germline lookup yields CDR1 SEHNR and CDR2 FQNEAQ (reference sequence). CDR3 size: 13 residues. V was pared by 4 bases and J by 7 bases, with 13 bases between. The CDR3 protein is CASSSSRLGEAFF. In DNA form, the CDR3 reads TGTGCCAGCAGCTCCAGCAGACTAGGTGAAGCTTTCTTT.

In this sample, this clonotype turned up many times. The CDR3, as DNA: TGTGCCAGCAGCCAAGGGGTCGGGGGGGTCGGGTACCAAGAGACCCAGTACTTC. The encoded protein is CASSQGVGGVGYQETQYF. The rearrangement links TRBV4-2 to TRBJ2-5; the match to TRBD2 covers 8 bases. Germline-derived CDR1 and CDR2 are LGHNA and YNFKEQ. The CDR3 totals 18 residues. V shed 1 base, J shed 0 bases, and the junction held 10 bases outside the gene matches.

This clonotype was seen a handful of times. The gene calls are TRBV5-1 and TRBJ2-7; D ambiguous. Trimming stripped 5 bases from V and 6 bases from J, with 15 bases between. CDR1 is SGHRS, CDR2 YFSETQ, per germline. This CDR3 region has 13 residues. DNA of the CDR3: TGCGCCAGCAGTTTGACCCTCCGCCGCGAGCAGTACTTC. It yields the protein CASSLTLRREQYF.

At least ten counts were recorded for this clonotype. This chain links TRBV6-1 with TRBJ2-3, with D hard to call. Germline CDR1 and CDR2: MNHNS and SASEGT. The CDR3 has 14 residues. V lost 7 bases and J 0 bases, leaving 11 bases between the germline ends. Here the CDR3 DNA reads TGTGCCAGCAAACCGGACGTCAGCACAGATACGCAGTATTTT. It yields the protein CASKPDVSTDTQYF.

This clonotype was detected many times. The V call is TRBV4-2, the J call TRBJ1-1; the D is unclear. The V gene's germline CDR1 is LGHNA and CDR2 YNFKEQ. Deletions cut 2 bases from V and 1 base from J, with 11 bases between. CDR3 length: 15 residues. DNA of the CDR3: TGTGCCAGCAGCCAATTGATCAGCAAGAACACTGAAGCTTTCTTT. This encodes CASSQLISKNTEAFF.

This clonotype was detected ten times or more. This chain uses TRBV28 with TRBJ1-5, with 7 bases lining up with TRBD1. Germline V gives CDR1 MDHEN, CDR2 SYDVKM. The CDR3 totals 17 residues. V lost 2 bases, J lost 0 bases, and 7 bases stayed unmatched. CDR3 residues: CASSLQGDGYSNQPQHF. The CDR3 DNA sequence: TGTGCCAGCAGTTTACAGGGGGACGGATATAGCAATCAGCCCCAGCATTTT.

The genes are TRBV19 and TRBJ2-7; D perhaps matches TRBD2 (6 bases). The germline gives CDR1 LNHDA, CDR2 SQIVND (reference sequence). The V and J ends lost 2 bases and 3 bases respectively, with 14 bases between them. This CDR3 is 15 amino acids long. The CDR3 spells CASSIIVGGSYEQYF. The DNA of the CDR3 is TGTGCCAGTAGTATAATAGTTGGGGGGAGCTACGAGCAGTACTTC.

At least ten counts were recorded for this clonotype. Here the CDR3 reads CASSPRDFPYEQYF. The DNA of the CDR3 is TGTGCCAGCAGCCCACGGGACTTCCCCTACGAGCAGTACTTC. The chain uses TRBV7-9 and TRBJ2-7; D might be TRBD2 (6 bases). V was clipped by 5 bases and J by 2 bases, with 13 bases between them. CDR1 is SEHNR and CDR2 is FQNEAQ in the germline V gene (reference sequence). The CDR3 loop spans 14 amino acids. The complete variable domain, with remaining parts taken from reference TRBV7-9 and TRBJ2-7, reads DTGVSQNPRHKITKRGQNVTFRCDPISEHNRLYWYRQTLGQGPEFLTYFQNEAQLEKSRLLSDRFSAERPKGSFSTLEIQRTEQGDSAMYLCASSPRDFPYEQYFGPGTRLTVT.

This clonotype showed up many times. The genes are TRBV24-1 and TRBJ1-2; D ambiguous. CDR3 length: 14 amino acids. CDR1 and CDR2 (germline): KGHDR, SFDVKD. The V and J ends lost 0 bases and 8 bases respectively, with 12 bases between them. The CDR3 spells CATSDLRVTYGYTF. Here the CDR3 DNA reads TGTGCCACCAGTGATTTGCGGGTAACGTACGGCTACACCTTC.

At least ten counts were recorded for this clonotype. The chain uses TRBV5-1 and TRBJ1-1, with D possibly TRBD1 on 6 matching bases. The CDR3 sequence is 14 residues long. Germline CDR1 and CDR2: SGHRS and YFSETQ. Trimming stripped 6 bases from V and 5 bases from J, with 17 bases between. For the CDR3, the DNA is TGCGCCAGCACCCTAAATCGGGGGCGGACTGAAGCTTTCTTT. It specifies CASTLNRGRTEAFF.

This clonotype was seen repeatedly, ten times or more. The chain uses TRBV20-1 and TRBJ1-4, with D uncertain. Germline V gene data show CDR1 as DFQATT and CDR2 as SNEGSKA (reference sequence). The CDR3 contains 14 residues. The V and J ends lost 6 bases and 2 bases respectively, with 13 bases between them. CDR3 in DNA: TGCAGTGCGGATCCTTTCCGGACTAATGAAAAACTGTTTTTT. Amino acid sequence: CSADPFRTNEKLFF.